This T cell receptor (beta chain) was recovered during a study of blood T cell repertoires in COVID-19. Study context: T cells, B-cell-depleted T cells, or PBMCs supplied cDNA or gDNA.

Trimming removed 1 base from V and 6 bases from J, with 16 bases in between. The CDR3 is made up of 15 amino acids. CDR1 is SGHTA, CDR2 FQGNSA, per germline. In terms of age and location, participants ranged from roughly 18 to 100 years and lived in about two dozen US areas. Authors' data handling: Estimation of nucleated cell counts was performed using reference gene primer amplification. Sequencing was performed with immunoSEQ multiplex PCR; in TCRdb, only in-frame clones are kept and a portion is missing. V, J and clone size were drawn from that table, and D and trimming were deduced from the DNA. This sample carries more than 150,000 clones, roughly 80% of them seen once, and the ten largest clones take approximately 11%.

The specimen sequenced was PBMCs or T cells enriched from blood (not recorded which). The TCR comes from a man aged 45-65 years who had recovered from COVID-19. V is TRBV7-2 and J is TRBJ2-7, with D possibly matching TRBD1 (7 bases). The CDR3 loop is CASSLGGGGALEQYF. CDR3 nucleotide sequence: TGTGCCAGCAGCTTAGGAGGAGGGGGCGCGCTCGAGCAGTACTTC.